This T cell receptor beta chain derives from a study of blood T cells in healthy people across ages. PCR was performed a second time for about 7 to 12 cycles using a sample-barcoded 5' primer and a J-beta primer mix. TCRdb passed the 5' RACE reads through MiXCR, listing each CDR3 protein once. The table has about 800,000 distinct CDR3 sequences, about three fifths seen once. From germline, CDR1 is SGHRS and CDR2 YFSETQ. V dropped 0 bases and J dropped 0 bases, with 6 bases sitting between them. CDR3 length: 15 amino acids. The genes are TRBV5-1 and TRBJ1-4; unclear D gene. The sample comprised blood. The origin of this receptor is a man aged 25-45 years in good health. This CDR3 reads CASSLGDTTNEKLFF. CDR3 nucleotides: TGCGCCAGCAGCTTGGGCGATACAACTAATGAAAAACTGTTTTTT.